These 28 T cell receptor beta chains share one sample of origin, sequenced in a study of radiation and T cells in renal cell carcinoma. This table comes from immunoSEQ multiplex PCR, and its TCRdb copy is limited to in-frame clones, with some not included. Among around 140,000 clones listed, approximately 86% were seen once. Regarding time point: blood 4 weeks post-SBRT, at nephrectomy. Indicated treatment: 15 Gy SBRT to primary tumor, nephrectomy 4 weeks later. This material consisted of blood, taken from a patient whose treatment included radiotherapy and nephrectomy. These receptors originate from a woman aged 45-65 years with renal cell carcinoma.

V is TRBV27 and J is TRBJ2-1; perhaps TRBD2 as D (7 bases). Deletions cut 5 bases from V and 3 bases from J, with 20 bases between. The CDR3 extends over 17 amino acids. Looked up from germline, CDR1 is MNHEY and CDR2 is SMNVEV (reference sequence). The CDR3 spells CASSPTGAGAGYNEQFF. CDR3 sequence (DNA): TGTGCCAGCAGTCCGACCGGGGCGGGGGCTGGCTACAATGAGCAGTTCTTC.

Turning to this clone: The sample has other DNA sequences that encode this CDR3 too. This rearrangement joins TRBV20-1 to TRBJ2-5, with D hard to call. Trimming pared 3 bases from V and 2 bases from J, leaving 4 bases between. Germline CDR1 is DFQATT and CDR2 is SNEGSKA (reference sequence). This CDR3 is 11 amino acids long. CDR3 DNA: TGCAGTGCTAGCGGGCAAGAGACCCAGTACTTC. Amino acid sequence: CSASGQETQYF.

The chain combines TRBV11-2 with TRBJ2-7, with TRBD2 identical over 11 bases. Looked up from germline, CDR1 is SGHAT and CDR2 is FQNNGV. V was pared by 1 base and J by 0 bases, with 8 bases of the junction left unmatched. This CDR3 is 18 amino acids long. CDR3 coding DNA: TGTGCCAGCAGCTTAGGAGCTAGCGGGGGGCTTAGCTCCTACGAGCAGTACTTC. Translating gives CASSLGASGGLSSYEQYF.

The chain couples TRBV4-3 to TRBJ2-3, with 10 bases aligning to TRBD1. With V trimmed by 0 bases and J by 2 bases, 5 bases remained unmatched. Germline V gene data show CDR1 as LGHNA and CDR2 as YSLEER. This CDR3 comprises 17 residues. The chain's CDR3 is CASSQEGTGDNTDTQYF. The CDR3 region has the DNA TGCGCCAGCAGCCAAGAGGGGACAGGGGATAACACAGATACGCAGTATTTT.

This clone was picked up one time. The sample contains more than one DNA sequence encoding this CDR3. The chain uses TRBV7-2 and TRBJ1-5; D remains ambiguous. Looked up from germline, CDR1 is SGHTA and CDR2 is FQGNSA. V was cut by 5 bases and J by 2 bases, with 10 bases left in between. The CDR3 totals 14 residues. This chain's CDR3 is CASSQDGGNQPQHF. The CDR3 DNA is TGTGCCAGCAGCCAAGATGGTGGCAATCAGCCCCAGCATTTT.

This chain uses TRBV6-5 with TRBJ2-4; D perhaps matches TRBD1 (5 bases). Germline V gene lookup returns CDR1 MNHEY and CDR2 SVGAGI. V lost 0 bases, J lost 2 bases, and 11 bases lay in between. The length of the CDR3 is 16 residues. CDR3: CASSYSFQGTKNIQYF. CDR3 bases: TGTGCCAGCAGTTACTCGTTTCAGGGAACCAAAAACATTCAGTACTTC.

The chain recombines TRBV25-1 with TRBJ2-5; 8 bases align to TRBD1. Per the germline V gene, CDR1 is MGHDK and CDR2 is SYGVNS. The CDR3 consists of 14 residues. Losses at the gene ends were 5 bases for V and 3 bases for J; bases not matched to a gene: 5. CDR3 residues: CASSSRQGKETQYF. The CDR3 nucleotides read TGTGCCAGCAGTTCCCGACAGGGGAAAGAGACCCAGTACTTC. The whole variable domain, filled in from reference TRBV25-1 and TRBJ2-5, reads EADIYQTPRYLVIGTGKKITLECSQTMGHDKMYWYQQDPGMELHLIHYSYGVNSTEKGDLSSESTVSRIRTEHFPLTLESARPSHTSQYLCASSSRQGKETQYFGPGTRLLVL.

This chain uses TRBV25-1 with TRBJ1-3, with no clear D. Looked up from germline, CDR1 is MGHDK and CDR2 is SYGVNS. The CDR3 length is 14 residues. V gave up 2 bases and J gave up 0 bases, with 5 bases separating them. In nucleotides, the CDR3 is TGTGCCAGCAGTGAACGGTACTCTGGAAACACCATATATTTT. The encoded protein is CASSERYSGNTIYF.

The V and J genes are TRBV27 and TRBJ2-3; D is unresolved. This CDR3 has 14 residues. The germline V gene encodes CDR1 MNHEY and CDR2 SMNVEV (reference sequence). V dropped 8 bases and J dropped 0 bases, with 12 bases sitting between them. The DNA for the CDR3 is TGTGCCAGCCGGTCTGCCCCTAGCACAGATACGCAGTATTTT. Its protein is CASRSAPSTDTQYF.

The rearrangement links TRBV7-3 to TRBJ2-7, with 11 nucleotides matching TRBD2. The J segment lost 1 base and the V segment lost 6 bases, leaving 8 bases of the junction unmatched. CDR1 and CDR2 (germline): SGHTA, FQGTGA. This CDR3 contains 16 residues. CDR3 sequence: CASSPLGTSGSYEQYF. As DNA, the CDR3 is TGTGCCAGCAGTCCACTAGGGACTAGCGGATCCTACGAGCAGTACTTC.

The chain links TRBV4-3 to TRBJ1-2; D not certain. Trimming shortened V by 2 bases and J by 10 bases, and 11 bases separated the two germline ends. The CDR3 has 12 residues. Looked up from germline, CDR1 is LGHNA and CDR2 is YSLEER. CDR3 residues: CASSQRGSDYTF. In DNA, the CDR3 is TGCGCCAGCAGCCAAAGAGGTAGTGACTACACCTTC.

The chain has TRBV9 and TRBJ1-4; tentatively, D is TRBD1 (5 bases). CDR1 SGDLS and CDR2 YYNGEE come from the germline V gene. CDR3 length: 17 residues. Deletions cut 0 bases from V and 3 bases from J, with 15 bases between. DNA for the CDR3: TGTGCCAGCAGCGTAGAGGGGATTGGAGCAGCTAATGAAAAACTGTTTTTT. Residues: CASSVEGIGAANEKLFF.

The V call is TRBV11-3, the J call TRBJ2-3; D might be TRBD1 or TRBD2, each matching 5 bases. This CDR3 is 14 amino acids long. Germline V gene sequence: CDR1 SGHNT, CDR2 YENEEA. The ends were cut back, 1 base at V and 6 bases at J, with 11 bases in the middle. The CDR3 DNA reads TGTGCCAGCAGCTTAGGACCGGGACCCGATACGCAGTATTTT. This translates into CASSLGPGPDTQYF.

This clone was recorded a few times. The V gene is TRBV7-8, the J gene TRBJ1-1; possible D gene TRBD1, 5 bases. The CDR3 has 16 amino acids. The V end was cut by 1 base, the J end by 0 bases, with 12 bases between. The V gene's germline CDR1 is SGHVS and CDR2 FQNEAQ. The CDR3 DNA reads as TGTGCCAGCAGCTTAGGGGGCGCCGAGATGAACACTGAAGCTTTCTTT. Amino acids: CASSLGGAEMNTEAFF.

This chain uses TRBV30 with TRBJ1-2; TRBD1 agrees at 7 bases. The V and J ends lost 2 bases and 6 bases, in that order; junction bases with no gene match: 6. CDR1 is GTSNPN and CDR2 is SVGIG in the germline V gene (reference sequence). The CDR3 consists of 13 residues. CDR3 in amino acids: CAWSMTGLHGYTF. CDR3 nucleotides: TGTGCCTGGAGTATGACAGGGCTACATGGCTACACCTTC.

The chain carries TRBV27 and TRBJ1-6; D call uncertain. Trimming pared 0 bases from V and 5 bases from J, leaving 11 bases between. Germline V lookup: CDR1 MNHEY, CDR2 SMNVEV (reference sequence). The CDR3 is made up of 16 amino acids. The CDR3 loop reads CASSLSPTGNNSPLHF. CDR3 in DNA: TGTGCCAGCAGTTTATCGCCGACGGGGAATAATTCACCCCTCCACTTT.

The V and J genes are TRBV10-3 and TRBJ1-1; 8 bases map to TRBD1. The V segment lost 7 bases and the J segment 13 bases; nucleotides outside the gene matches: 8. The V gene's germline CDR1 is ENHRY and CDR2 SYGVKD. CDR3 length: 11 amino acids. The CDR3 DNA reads TGTGCCATCACTAGGGGGGACAGGTATTTCTTT. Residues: CAITRGDRYFF.

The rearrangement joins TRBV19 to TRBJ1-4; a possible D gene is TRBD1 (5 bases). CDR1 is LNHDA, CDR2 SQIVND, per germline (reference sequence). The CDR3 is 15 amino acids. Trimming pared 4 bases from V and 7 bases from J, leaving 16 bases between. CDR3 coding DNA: TGTGCCAGTAGTAGGCGCCTGGGGCCGCGTGAAAAACTGTTTTTT. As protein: CASSRRLGPREKLFF.

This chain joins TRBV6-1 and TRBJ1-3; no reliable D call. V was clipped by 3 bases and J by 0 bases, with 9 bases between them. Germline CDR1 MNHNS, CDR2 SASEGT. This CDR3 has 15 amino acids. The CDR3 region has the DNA TGTGCCAGCAGTGATTCCTGGGACTCTGGAAACACCATATATTTT. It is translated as CASSDSWDSGNTIYF.

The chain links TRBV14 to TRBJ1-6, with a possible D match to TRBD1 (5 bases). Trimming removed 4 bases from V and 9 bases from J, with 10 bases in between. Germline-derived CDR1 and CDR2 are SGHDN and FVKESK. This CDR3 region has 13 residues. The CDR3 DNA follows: TGTGCCAGCAGCCTCCAGAGGGGTTCACCCCTCCACTTT. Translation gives CASSLQRGSPLHF. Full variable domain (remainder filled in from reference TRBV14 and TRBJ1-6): EAGVTQFPSHSVIEKGQTVTLRCDPISGHDNLYWYRRVMGKEIKFLLHFVKESKQDESGMPNNRFLAERTGGTYSTLKVQPAELEDSGVYFCASSLQRGSPLHFGNGTRLTVT.

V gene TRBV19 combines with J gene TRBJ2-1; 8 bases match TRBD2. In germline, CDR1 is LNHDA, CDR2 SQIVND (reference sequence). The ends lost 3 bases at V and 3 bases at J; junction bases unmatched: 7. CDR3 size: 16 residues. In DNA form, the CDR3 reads TGTGCCAGTAGTATGATGGGACTAGGGATCTACAATGAGCAGTTCTTC. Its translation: CASSMMGLGIYNEQFF.

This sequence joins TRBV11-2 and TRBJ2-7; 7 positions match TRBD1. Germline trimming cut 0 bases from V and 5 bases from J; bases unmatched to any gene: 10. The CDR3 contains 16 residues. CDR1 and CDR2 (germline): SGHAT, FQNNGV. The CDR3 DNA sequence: TGTGCCAGCAGCTTAGAACCCTGGGTAGGGGGCCACGAGCAGTACTTC. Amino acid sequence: CASSLEPWVGGHEQYF.

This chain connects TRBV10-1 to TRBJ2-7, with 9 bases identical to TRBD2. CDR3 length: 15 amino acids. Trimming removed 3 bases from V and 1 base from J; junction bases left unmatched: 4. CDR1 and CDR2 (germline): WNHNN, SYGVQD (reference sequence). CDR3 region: CASSDWTSESYEQYF. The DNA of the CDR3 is TGCGCCAGCAGTGACTGGACTAGCGAGTCCTACGAGCAGTACTTC.

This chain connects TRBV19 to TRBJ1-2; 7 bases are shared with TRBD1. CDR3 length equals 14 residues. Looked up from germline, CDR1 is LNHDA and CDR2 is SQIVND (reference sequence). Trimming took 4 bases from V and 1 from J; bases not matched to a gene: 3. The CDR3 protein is CASSTQGGNYGYTF. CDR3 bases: TGTGCCAGTAGTACCCAGGGGGGTAACTATGGCTACACCTTC.

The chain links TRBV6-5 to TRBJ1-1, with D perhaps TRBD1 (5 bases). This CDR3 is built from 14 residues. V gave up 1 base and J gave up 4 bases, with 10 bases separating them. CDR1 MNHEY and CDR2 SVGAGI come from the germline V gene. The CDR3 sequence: CASSYFQGPTEAFF. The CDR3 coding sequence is TGTGCCAGCAGTTACTTTCAGGGTCCCACTGAAGCTTTCTTT.

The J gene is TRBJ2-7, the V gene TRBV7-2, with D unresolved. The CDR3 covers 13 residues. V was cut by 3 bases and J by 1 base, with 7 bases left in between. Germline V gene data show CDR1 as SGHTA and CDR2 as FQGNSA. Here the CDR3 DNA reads TGTGCCAGCAGCTTTGAGGTATCCTACGAGCAGTACTTC. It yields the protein CASSFEVSYEQYF.

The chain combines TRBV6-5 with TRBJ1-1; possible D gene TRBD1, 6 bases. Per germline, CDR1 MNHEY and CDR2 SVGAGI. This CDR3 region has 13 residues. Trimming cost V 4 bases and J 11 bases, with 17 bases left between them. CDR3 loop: CASSSVLRGGAFF. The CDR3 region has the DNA TGTGCCAGCAGTTCCGTACTCAGGGGAGGCGCTTTCTTT.

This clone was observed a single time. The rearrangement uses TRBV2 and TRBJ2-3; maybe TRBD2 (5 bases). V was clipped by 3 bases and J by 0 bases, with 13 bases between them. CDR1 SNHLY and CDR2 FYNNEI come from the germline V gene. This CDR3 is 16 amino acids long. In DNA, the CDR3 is TGTGCCAGCAGTGATAGGGCGGGTGCTAGCACAGATACGCAGTATTTT. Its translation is CASSDRAGASTDTQYF.